These T cell receptor beta chains were read from a single sample in a study of beta chain features in type 1 diabetes. Data came from immunoSEQ multiplex PCR; TCRdb stores just in-frame clones and leaves some out. Among about 650,000 clones listed, approximately 13% were seen once. Sequencing was carried out using naive CD4+ T cells from blood. The receptors originated from a man aged 25 to 40 with type 1 diabetes. The CDR3 runs from the conserved cysteine through the conserved F or W. D genes are given only for firm matches. Rows may omit the clone size; those that give it use once, few, many or a size class.

J gene | clone size | V gene | D gene | CDR3 DNA | CDR3 protein
TRBJ2-3 | few | TRBV28 | TRBD1 | TGTGCCAGCAGTCCGGGGACAGGGAGAGTCCGTGATACGCAGTATTTT | CASSPGTGRVRDTQYF
TRBJ2-5 | NA | TRBV28 | TRBD1 | TGTGCCAGCAATATGGGACAGCACCAAGAGACCCAGTACTTC | CASNMGQHQETQYF
TRBJ1-6 | NA | TRBV7-9 | NA | TGTGCCAGCAGCTTGAATTGGCAGAGCTCCTATAATTCACCCCTCCACTTT | CASSLNWQSSYNSPLHF
TRBJ2-5 | few | TRBV9 | TRBD2 | TGTGCCAGCAGCACAGTGGGAGGGGAAGAGACCCAGTACTTC | CASSTVGGEETQYF
TRBJ2-2 | many | TRBV14 | NA | TGTGCCAGCAGCCAAGAAAGATCCAGCGCGAACACCGGGGAGCTGTTTTTT | CASSQERSSANTGELFF
TRBJ2-1 | few | TRBV28 | TRBD1 | TGTGCCAGCAGTTTGATGCCACCGGGACAGGGGTCAGGTGAGCAGTTCTTC | CASSLMPPGQGSGEQFF
TRBJ2-7 | few | TRBV9 | NA | TGTGCCAGCATATCGGGGCCCCAACCCTACGAGCAGTACTTC | CASISGPQPYEQYF
TRBJ2-3 | NA | TRBV11-3 | NA | TGTGCCAGCAGCAAAGATCGCACAGATACGCAGTATTTT | CASSKDRTDTQYF
TRBJ2-7 | NA | TRBV28 | TRBD1 | TGTGCCAGCAGTTTGTGGACAGGGGGCCGGGACGAGCAGTACTTC | CASSLWTGGRDEQYF
TRBJ2-3 | few | TRBV5-4 | NA | TGTGCCAGCAGCCTAGTTAATACGCAGTATTTT | CASSLVNTQYF
TRBJ2-6 | few | TRBV9 | NA | TGTGCCAGCAGCGGAAAGACATTACTCTCTGGGGCCAACGTCCTGACTTTC | CASSGKTLLSGANVLTF
TRBJ2-5 | few | TRBV4-1 | NA | TGCGCCAGCAGCCAAGACGGGACCAACCAAGAGACCCAGTACTTC | CASSQDGTNQETQYF